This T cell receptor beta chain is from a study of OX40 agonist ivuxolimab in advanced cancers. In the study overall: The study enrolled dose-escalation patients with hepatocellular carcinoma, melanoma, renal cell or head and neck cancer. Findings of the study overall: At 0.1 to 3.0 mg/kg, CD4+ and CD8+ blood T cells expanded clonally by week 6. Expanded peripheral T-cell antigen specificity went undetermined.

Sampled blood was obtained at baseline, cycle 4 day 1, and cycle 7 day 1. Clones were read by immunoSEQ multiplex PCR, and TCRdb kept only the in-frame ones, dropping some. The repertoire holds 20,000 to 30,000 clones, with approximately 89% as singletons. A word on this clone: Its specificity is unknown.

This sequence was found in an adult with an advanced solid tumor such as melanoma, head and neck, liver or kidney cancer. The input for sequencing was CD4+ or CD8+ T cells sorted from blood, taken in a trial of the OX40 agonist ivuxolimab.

CDR3 sequence reads: CASSLWGSGSRETQYF. CDR3 in DNA: TGTGCCAGCAGCTTGTGGGGTAGCGGGTCTAGGGAGACCCAGTACTTC. This sequence joins TRBV5-4 and TRBJ2-5; 7 bases are shared with TRBD2. This CDR3 region has 16 residues. Unmatched junction bases numbered 11, after V lost 1 base and J lost 5 bases. CDR1 and CDR2 from the germline V gene are SGHNT and YYREEE (reference sequence).